The subject of this entry is one T cell receptor beta chain. The repertoire was sequenced with immunoSEQ multiplex PCR; TCRdb's copy has only in-frame clones and lacks some. The sample records around 81,000 clones, around 90% being singletons. The source of the sample is a study of T cell responses to AZD1222 COVID-19 vaccine. Germline CDR1 is SGHDT and CDR2 is YYEEEE. Unmatched junction bases numbered 1, after V lost 4 bases and J lost 5 bases. The CDR3 runs 13 residues. Sequences were derived from peripheral blood, sampled 28 days after the second AZD1222 dose. The source is an adult who received the AZD1222 COVID-19 vaccine. The V gene is TRBV5-6, the J gene TRBJ2-4; 9 bases map to TRBD2. For the CDR3, the DNA is TGTGCCAGCAGCCTAGCGGGACAAAACATTCAGTACTTC. Encoded protein: CASSLAGQNIQYF. The full variable domain, rest sourced from reference TRBV5-6 and TRBJ2-4, is DAGVTQSPTHLIKTRGQQVTLRCSPKSGHDTVSWYQQALGQGPQFIFQYYEEEERQRGNFPDRFSGHQFPNYSSELNVNALLLGDSALYLCASSLAGQNIQYFGAGTRLSVL.